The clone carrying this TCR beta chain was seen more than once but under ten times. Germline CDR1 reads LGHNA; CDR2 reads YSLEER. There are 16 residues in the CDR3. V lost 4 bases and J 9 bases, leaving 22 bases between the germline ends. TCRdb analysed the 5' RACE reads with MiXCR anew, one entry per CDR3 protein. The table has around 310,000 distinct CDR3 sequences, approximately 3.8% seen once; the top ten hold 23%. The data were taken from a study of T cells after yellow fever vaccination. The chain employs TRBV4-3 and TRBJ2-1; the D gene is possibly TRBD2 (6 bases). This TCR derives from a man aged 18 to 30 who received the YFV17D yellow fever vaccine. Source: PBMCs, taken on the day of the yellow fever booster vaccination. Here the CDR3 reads CASSPSGTRGRFEQFF. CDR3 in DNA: TGCGCCAGCAGCCCATCCGGGACTCGTGGTCGGTTTGAGCAGTTCTTC.